Sequencing of this T cell receptor (beta chain) was carried out in a study of CXCR3-negative and CXCR3-positive naive CD8 T cells. The V gene's germline CDR1 is SGHTA and CDR2 FQGTGA. There are 20 residues in the CDR3. The study made its TRB cDNA libraries by 5' RACE, adding UMI labels. TCRdb re-called the 5' RACE reads and catalogs CDR3 proteins one per entry, DNA excluded. Recorded for this sample: 40,000 to 50,000 distinct CDR3 sequences. V is TRBV7-3 and J is TRBJ2-1; TCRdb names TRBD1, which stays unverified in the absence of DNA. This sequence originates from a human donor in good health. Some clones in this sample may be carry-over from other donors' samples. Input material: naive CXCR3- CD8+ T cells from blood. Noted subset: CD45RO-CCR7+CD27+CD95- naive CD8+ T cells lacking CXCR3 (TNR3-). The CDR3: CASSLGADGGLKTDYNEQFF. Supplemented by reference TRBV7-3 and TRBJ2-1, the full variable domain reads GAGVSQTPSNKVTEKGKYVELRCDPISGHTALYWYRQSLGQGPEFLIYFQGTGAADDSGLPNDRFFAVRPEGSVSTLKIQRTERGDSAVYLCASSLGADGGLKTDYNEQFFGPGTRLTVL.